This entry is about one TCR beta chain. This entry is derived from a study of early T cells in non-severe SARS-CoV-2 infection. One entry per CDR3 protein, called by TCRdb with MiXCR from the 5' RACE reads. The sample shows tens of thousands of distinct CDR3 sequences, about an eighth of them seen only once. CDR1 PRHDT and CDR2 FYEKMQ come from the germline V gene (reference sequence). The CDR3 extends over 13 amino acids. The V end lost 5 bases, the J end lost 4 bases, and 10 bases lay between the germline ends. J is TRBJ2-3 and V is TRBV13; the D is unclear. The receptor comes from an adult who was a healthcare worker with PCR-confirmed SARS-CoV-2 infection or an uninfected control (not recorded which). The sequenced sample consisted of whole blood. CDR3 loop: CASSLQGSDTQYF. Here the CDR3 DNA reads TGTGCCAGCAGCCTCCAAGGGTCAGATACGCAGTATTTT.